Shown below are 16 T cell receptor beta chains from a single sample sequenced in a study of beta chain features in type 1 diabetes. Reverse transcribing all isolated RNA meant expressed TCRB transcripts were sequenced. Some clones are missing from TCRdb's copy, which holds only in-frame ones; the method was immunoSEQ multiplex PCR. The sample carries under 500,000 clones, roughly 30% recorded once. Sequencing used naive CD4+ T cells from blood. The receptors were gathered from a man aged 18 to 30 in good health.

The chain uses TRBV29-1 and TRBJ2-3; possible D gene TRBD1, 8 bases. The CDR3 covers 16 residues. Germline CDR1 and CDR2: SQVTM and ANQGSEA. V lost 6 bases and J 3 bases, leaving 22 bases between the germline ends. The CDR3 DNA reads TGCAGCGTGGACACCTCGGACAGGGAGGGAACAGATACGCAGTATTTT. Protein sequence: CSVDTSDREGTDTQYF.

The chain links TRBV4-1 to TRBJ1-5; 8 nucleotides align to TRBD1. The CDR3 runs to 13 residues. The ends lost 4 bases at V and 7 bases at J; junction bases unmatched: 3. In germline, CDR1 is MGHRA, CDR2 YSYEKL. The chain's CDR3 is CASSLYRGQPQHF. In DNA form, the CDR3 reads TGCGCCAGCAGCCTTTACAGGGGGCAGCCCCAGCATTTT.

V is TRBV5-4 and J is TRBJ2-7; TRBD1 matches at 8 bases. Germline V gene data show CDR1 as SGHNT and CDR2 as YYREEE (reference sequence). This CDR3 comprises 14 residues. Trimming removed 4 bases from V and 4 bases from J; junction bases left unmatched: 7. The CDR3 here is CASSRSGGRYEQYF. As DNA, the CDR3 is TGTGCCAGCAGCAGGTCAGGGGGCCGGTACGAGCAGTACTTC.

As to this clone: The same CDR3 is also encoded by other DNA sequences in this sample. This sequence joins TRBV20-1 and TRBJ1-1; D is ambiguous. V shed 6 bases and J shed 8 bases, with 10 bases lying between them. The CDR3 consists of 10 residues. The V gene's germline CDR1 is DFQATT and CDR2 SNEGSKA (reference sequence). The CDR3 DNA is TGCAGTGCCTCAGGTTTGGAAGCTTTCTTT. Encoded protein: CSASGLEAFF.

The V gene is TRBV29-1, the J gene TRBJ2-1; tentative D call: TRBD2 (6 bases). The ends were cut back, 7 bases at V and 7 bases at J, with 14 bases in the middle. Germline-derived CDR1 and CDR2 are SQVTM and ANQGSEA. The CDR3 loop spans 12 amino acids. Written as DNA, the CDR3 is TGCAGCGGTGGGCGTGGGGGGAATGAGCAGTTCTTC. Protein product: CSGGRGGNEQFF.

This clone was seen only a few times. This rearrangement joins TRBV5-4 to TRBJ2-5; 7 bases fit TRBD1. In germline, CDR1 is SGHNT, CDR2 YYREEE (reference sequence). The length of the CDR3 is 16 residues. V lost 4 bases to trimming and J lost 2 bases; unmatched junction nucleotides: 11. This CDR3 is CASSLSTGTYQETQYF. In DNA form, the CDR3 reads TGTGCCAGCAGCCTATCGACAGGGACCTATCAAGAGACCCAGTACTTC.

This clone was observed a handful of times. The chain employs TRBV30 and TRBJ1-5; D uncertain. Looked up from germline, CDR1 is GTSNPN and CDR2 is SVGIG (reference sequence). This CDR3 is built from 15 residues. V was pared by 2 bases and J by 1 base, with 12 bases between. CDR3 sequence reads: CAWSPGVTSNQPQHF. The CDR3 coding sequence is TGTGCCTGGAGTCCCGGGGTCACCAGCAATCAGCCCCAGCATTTT. The variable domain in full, completed from reference TRBV30 and TRBJ1-5, reads SQTIHQWPATLVQPVGSPLSLECTVEGTSNPNLYWYRQAAGRGLQLLFYSVGIGQISSEVPQNLSASRPQDRQFILSSKKLLLSDSGFYLCAWSPGVTSNQPQHFGDGTRLSIL.

The J gene is TRBJ1-2, the V gene TRBV25-1, with 7 nucleotides matching TRBD1. Trimming removed 5 bases from V and 4 bases from J; junction bases left unmatched: 10. CDR3 length: 15 residues. In germline, CDR1 is MGHDK, CDR2 SYGVNS. CDR3 loop: CASSPTGTASYGYTF. The CDR3, as DNA: TGTGCCAGCAGTCCGACCGGGACAGCAAGCTATGGCTACACCTTC.

This chain joins TRBV7-8 and TRBJ2-1; 8 positions agree with TRBD1. The germline gives CDR1 SGHVS, CDR2 FQNEAQ. V trimming: 5 bases; J trimming: 6 bases; junction bases outside the gene matches: 9. There are 15 residues in the CDR3. Here the CDR3 DNA reads TGTGCCAGCAGCCCAAGACAGGGGAACCTCAATGAGCAGTTCTTC. Protein product: CASSPRQGNLNEQFF.

The CDR3 region is CASSGDSTGDTQYF. The CDR3 DNA reads as TGCGCCAGCAGCGGGGACTCAACCGGCGACACGCAGTATTTT. This chain joins TRBV5-1 and TRBJ2-3, with D tentatively TRBD2 (6 bases). CDR1 is SGHRS, CDR2 YFSETQ, per germline. There are 14 residues in the CDR3. Trimming removed 4 bases from V and 9 bases from J, with 18 bases in between.

This clone was picked up a small number of times. In nucleotides, the CDR3 is TGCAGCGCAGGGGACAGGGCTAAAGAGACCCAGTACTTC. Translating gives CSAGDRAKETQYF. The rearrangement joins TRBV29-1 to TRBJ2-5; 9 bases line up with TRBD1. The CDR3 is 13 amino acids. Losses at the gene ends were 7 bases for V and 3 bases for J; bases not matched to a gene: 6. Germline CDR1 reads SQVTM; CDR2 reads ANQGSEA.

This clone was counted between two and nine times. The V and J genes are TRBV6-1 and TRBJ2-7; 14 bases align to TRBD2. The J segment lost 4 bases and the V segment lost 4 bases, leaving 15 bases of the junction unmatched. The CDR3 runs 19 residues. Germline CDR1 and CDR2: MNHNS and SASEGT. The CDR3 DNA reads TGTGCCAGCAGTGGGGGTCTGGGACTAGCGGGAGCAGCATCTTACGAGCAGTACTTC. Residues: CASSGGLGLAGAASYEQYF.

V gene TRBV18 combines with J gene TRBJ2-1, with a tentative D call TRBD2 (5 bases). V lost 6 bases, J lost 6 bases, and 24 bases lay in between. Per germline, CDR1 KGHSH and CDR2 LQKENI. There are 17 residues in the CDR3. CDR3: CASSSPRAATHPNEQFF. DNA for the CDR3: TGTGCCAGCTCTTCACCGAGGGCGGCCACTCACCCCAATGAGCAGTTCTTC. Combining the CDR3 with reference TRBV18 and TRBJ2-1 gives the whole variable domain NAGVMQNPRHLVRRRGQEARLRCSPMKGHSHVYWYRQLPEEGLKFMVYLQKENIIDESGMPKERFSAEFPKEGPSILRIQQVVRGDSAAYFCASSSPRAATHPNEQFFGPGTRLTVL.

This clone was observed a handful of times. This chain connects TRBV30 to TRBJ1-1, with D hard to call. The V and J ends lost 4 bases and 1 base respectively, with 13 bases between them. The CDR3 is 14 amino acids. Germline-derived CDR1 and CDR2 are GTSNPN and SVGIG (reference sequence). This CDR3 reads CAWNVALRNTEAFF. CDR3 nucleotide sequence: TGTGCCTGGAACGTAGCTTTAAGGAACACTGAAGCTTTCTTT.

The chain uses TRBV5-4 and TRBJ2-7, with D perhaps being TRBD1 or TRBD2 (7 bases each). This CDR3 is 15 amino acids long. V was clipped by 4 bases and J by 5 bases, with 19 bases between them. CDR1 and CDR2 (germline): SGHNT, YYREEE (reference sequence). CDR3 region: CASSQGGTPAHEQYF. CDR3 nucleotides: TGTGCCAGCAGCCAGGGGGGGACCCCAGCCCACGAGCAGTACTTC.

The chain links TRBV4-1 to TRBJ2-5; no clear D. This CDR3 has 14 amino acids. V was trimmed by 0 bases and J by 7 bases, leaving 12 bases between them. Looked up from germline, CDR1 is MGHRA and CDR2 is YSYEKL. The CDR3 loop reads CASSQEMVARTQYF. The CDR3 DNA reads as TGCGCCAGCAGCCAAGAGATGGTGGCGAGGACCCAGTACTTC.